Sequencing of this T cell receptor beta chain was carried out in a study of long-term antiretroviral therapy in people with HIV. Germline V gene sequence: CDR1 SGDLS, CDR2 YYNGEE. The CDR3 runs to 12 residues. Deletions cut 4 bases from V and 5 bases from J, with 6 bases between. This clone has just a few counts. Investigators performed immunoSEQ version v3.0 at survey level. Sequenced by immunoSEQ multiplex PCR; TCRdb stores in-frame clones only, minus some. The sample yields 25,000 to 30,000 clones, roughly 82% seen once. This TCR was recovered from a woman between 25 and 40 years old with HIV. The rearrangement uses TRBV9 and TRBJ2-2; unclear D gene. This sample comprised unsorted PBMCs, obtained 1.1 years before starting antiretroviral therapy. CDR3 nucleotides: TGTGCCAGCAGCCAAAAGACCGGGGAGCTGTTTTTT. Its translation: CASSQKTGELFF.